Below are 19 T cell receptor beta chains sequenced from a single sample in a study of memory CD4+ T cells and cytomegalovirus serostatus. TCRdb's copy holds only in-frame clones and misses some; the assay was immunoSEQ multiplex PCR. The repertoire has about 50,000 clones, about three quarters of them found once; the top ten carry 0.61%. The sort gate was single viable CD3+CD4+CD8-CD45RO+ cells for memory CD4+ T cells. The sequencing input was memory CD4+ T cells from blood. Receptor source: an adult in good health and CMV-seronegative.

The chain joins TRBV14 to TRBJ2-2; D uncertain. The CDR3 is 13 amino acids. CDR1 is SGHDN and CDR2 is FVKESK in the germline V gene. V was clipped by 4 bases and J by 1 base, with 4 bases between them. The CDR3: CASSPLNTGELFF. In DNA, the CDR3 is TGTGCCAGCAGCCCTTTGAACACCGGGGAGCTGTTTTTT.

CDR3 amino acids: CASSLMARGLGEKLFF. The DNA of the CDR3 is TGTGCCAGCAGCTTGATGGCGCGGGGATTGGGTGAAAAACTGTTTTTT. The chain links TRBV5-6 to TRBJ1-4; D ambiguous. Germline V gene data show CDR1 as SGHDT and CDR2 as YYEEEE. The CDR3 contains 16 residues. Trimming stripped 1 base from V and 7 bases from J, with 17 bases between.

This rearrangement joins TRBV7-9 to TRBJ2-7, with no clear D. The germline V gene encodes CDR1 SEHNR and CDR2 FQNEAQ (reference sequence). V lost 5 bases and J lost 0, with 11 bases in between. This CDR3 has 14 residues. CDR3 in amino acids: CASSRGSSSYEQYF. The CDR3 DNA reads TGTGCCAGCAGCCGAGGATCGAGCTCCTACGAGCAGTACTTC.

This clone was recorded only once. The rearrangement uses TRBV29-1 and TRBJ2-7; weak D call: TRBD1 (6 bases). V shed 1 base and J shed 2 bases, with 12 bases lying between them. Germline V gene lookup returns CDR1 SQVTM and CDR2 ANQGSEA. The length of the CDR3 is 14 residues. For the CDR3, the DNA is TGCAGCGTTGAAGGCAGGGGAGTTCCCTACGAGCAGTACTTC. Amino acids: CSVEGRGVPYEQYF.

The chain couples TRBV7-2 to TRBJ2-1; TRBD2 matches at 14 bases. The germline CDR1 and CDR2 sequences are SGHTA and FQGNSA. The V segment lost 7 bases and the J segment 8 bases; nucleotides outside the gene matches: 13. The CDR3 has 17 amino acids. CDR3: CASTGLAGGGVFDEQFF. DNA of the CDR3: TGTGCCAGCACCGGACTAGCGGGGGGCGGGGTCTTCGATGAGCAGTTCTTC. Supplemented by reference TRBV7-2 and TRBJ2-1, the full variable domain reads GAGVSQSPSNKVTEKGKDVELRCDPISGHTALYWYRQSLGQGLEFLIYFQGNSAPDKSGLPSDRFSAERTGGSVSTLTIQRTQQEDSAVYLCASTGLAGGGVFDEQFFGPGTRLTVL.

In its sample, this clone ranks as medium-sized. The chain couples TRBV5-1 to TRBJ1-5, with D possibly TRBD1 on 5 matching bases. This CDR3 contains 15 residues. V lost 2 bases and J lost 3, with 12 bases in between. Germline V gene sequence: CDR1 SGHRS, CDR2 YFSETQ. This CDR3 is CASSLNPGSNQPQHF. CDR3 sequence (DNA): TGCGCCAGCAGCTTAAATCCAGGGTCCAATCAGCCCCAGCATTTT.

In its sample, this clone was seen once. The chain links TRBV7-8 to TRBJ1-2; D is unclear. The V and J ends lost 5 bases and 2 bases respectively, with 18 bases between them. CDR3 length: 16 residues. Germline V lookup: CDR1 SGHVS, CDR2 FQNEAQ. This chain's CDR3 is CASSASDHSLNYGYTF. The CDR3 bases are TGTGCCAGCAGCGCCTCGGATCACAGCCTAAACTATGGCTACACCTTC. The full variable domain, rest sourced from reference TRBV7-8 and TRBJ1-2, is GAGVSQSPRYKVAKRGQDVALRCDPISGHVSLFWYQQALGQGPEFLTYFQNEAQLDKSGLPSDRFFAERPEGSVSTLKIQRTQQEDSAVYLCASSASDHSLNYGYTFGSGTRLTVV.

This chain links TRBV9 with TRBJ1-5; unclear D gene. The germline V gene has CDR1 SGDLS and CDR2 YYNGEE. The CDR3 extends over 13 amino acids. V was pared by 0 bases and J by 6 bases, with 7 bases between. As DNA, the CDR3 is TGTGCCAGCAGCGTAGGTCCGGGTCAGCCCCAGCATTTT. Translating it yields CASSVGPGQPQHF.

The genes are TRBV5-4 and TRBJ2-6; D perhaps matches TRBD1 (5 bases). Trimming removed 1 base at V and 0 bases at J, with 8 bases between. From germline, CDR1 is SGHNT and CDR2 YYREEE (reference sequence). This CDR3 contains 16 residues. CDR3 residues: CASSLPQGSGANVLTF. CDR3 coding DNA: TGTGCCAGCAGCTTGCCGCAGGGCTCTGGGGCCAACGTCCTGACTTTC.

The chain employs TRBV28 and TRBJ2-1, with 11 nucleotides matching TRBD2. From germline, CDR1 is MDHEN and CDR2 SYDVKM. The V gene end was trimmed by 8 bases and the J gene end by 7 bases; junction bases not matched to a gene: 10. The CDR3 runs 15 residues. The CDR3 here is CASGAPGLAENEQFF. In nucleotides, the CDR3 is TGTGCCAGCGGAGCACCGGGACTAGCGGAGAATGAGCAGTTCTTC.

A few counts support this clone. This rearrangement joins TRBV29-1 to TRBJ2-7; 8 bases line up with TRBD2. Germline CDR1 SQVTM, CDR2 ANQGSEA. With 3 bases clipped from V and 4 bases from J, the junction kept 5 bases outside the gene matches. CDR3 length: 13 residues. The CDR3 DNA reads TGCAGCGTTGACACTAGCGGAAGATACGAGCAGTACTTC. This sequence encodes CSVDTSGRYEQYF.

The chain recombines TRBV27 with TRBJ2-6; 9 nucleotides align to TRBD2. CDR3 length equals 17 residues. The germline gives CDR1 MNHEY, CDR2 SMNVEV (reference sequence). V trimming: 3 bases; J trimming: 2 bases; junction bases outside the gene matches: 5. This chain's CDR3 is CASSLRGGFTGANVLTF. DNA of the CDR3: TGTGCCAGCAGTTTGCGGGGGGGCTTCACTGGGGCCAACGTCCTGACTTTC.

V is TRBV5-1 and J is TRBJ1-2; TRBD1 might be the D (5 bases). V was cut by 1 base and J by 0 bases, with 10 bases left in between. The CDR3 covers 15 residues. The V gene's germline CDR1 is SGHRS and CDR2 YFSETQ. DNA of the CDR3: TGCGCCAGCAGCTTGAAGGGGCTAACTAACTATGGCTACACCTTC. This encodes CASSLKGLTNYGYTF.

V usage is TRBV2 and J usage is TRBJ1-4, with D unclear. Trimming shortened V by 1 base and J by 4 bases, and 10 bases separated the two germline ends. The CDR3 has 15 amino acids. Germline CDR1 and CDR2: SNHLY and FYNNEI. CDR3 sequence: CASSEEQSGNEKLFF. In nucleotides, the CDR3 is TGTGCCAGCAGTGAAGAACAGAGTGGTAATGAAAAACTGTTTTTT.

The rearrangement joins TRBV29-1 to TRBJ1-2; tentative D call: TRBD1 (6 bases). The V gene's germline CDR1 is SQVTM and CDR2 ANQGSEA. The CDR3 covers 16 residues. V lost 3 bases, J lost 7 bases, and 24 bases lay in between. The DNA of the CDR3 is TGCAGCGTTGACGTCGGCGGTGGTCGGGGGGCTGGTGGCTACACCTTC. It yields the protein CSVDVGGGRGAGGYTF.

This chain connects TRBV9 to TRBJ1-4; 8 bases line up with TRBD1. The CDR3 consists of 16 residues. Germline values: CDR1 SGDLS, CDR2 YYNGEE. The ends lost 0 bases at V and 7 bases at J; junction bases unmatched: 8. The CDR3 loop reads CASSVAAGGLGEKLFF. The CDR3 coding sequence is TGTGCCAGCAGCGTAGCGGCAGGGGGCTTGGGTGAAAAACTGTTTTTT.

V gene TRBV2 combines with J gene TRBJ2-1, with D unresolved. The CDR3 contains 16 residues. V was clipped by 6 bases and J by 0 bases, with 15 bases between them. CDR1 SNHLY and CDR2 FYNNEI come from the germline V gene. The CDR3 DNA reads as TGTGCCAGCAGCCACAGAGCACAACGCTCCTACAATGAGCAGTTCTTC. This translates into CASSHRAQRSYNEQFF.

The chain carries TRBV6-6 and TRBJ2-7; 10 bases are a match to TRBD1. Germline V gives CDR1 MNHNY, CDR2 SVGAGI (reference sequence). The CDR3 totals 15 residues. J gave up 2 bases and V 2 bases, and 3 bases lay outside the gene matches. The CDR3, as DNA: TGTGCCAGCAGTTACGCGGGACAGGGGACCTACGAGCAGTACTTC. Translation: CASSYAGQGTYEQYF.

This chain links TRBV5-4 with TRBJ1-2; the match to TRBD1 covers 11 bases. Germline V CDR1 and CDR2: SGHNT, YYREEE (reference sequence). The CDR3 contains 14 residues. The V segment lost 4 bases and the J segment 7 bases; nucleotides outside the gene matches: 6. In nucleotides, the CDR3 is TGTGCCAGCAGCCCGGACAGGGGGCCTGGTGGCTACACCTTC. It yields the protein CASSPDRGPGGYTF.